The present T cell receptor (beta chain) was sequenced within a study of cytomegalovirus exposure and HLA in healthy donors. Study information: Among 150 million to 200 million T cells, an earlier analysis found about 110 million unique TCR beta sequences.

In the PCR, 60 Vbeta and 13 Jbeta primers were used. Only in-frame clones appear in the TCRdb table, and some are missing; sequencing was by immunoSEQ multiplex PCR. The table lists roughly 180,000 clones, more than 65% of them singletons. CDR3 length equals 13 residues. Deletions cut 0 bases from V and 5 bases from J, with 7 bases between. The V gene's germline CDR1 is ENHRY and CDR2 SYGVKD. The donors (healthy individuals) were bone marrow donors. The clonotype was recovered from a male donor in good health and CMV-seronegative. Specimen: PBMCs. The chain couples TRBV10-3 to TRBJ2-5, with no clear D. The CDR3: CAISESYGETQYF. The CDR3 region has the DNA TGTGCCATCAGTGAGTCCTACGGGGAGACCCAGTACTTC.